This T cell receptor beta chain was captured in a study of cytomegalovirus exposure and HLA in healthy donors. The V end was cut by 7 bases, the J end by 0 bases, with 10 bases between. CDR3 length: 13 amino acids. CDR1 is MGHDK and CDR2 is SYGVNS in the germline V gene. Primers: 60 Vbeta forward and 13 Jbeta reverse. TCRdb keeps only in-frame clones here, not all; method: immunoSEQ multiplex PCR. This sample yields about 190,000 clones, of which approximately 75% are seen a single time; about 4.8% belongs to the top ten. Study results and limitations: About 87% or about 30% of the time was how often most TCR beta V segments were productive, according to an earlier analysis. CMV antigen specificity was confirmed in vitro for three CMV-associated chains.

Notes on this clone: The antigen is undetermined.

The receptor was isolated from a man aged 25-40 years in good health and CMV-seropositive. Specimen: PBMCs. The genes are TRBV25-1 and TRBJ2-7, with D possibly matching TRBD2 (6 bases). The CDR3 DNA is TGTGCCAGCAAGGCAGCGGGCTCCTACGAGCAGTACTTC. Amino acids: CASKAAGSYEQYF.